These 11 T cell receptor beta chains share one sample of origin, sequenced in a study of T cell responses to AZD1222 COVID-19 vaccine. Profiling relied on immunoSEQ multiplex PCR, and the TCRdb table lists in-frame clones only, not all of them. The sample has roughly 190,000 clones; around 90% are singletons. Specimen: peripheral blood, collected on day 0 of AZD1222 vaccination. The receptors here all came from an adult in good health.

The V and J genes are TRBV27 and TRBJ1-6; perhaps TRBD1 as D (5 bases). The CDR3 consists of 15 residues. Germline-derived CDR1 and CDR2 are MNHEY and SMNVEV (reference sequence). Trimming shortened V by 0 bases and J by 8 bases, and 11 bases separated the two germline ends. The CDR3, as DNA: TGTGCCAGCAGTTTATCGAACGGACAATATTCACCCCTCCACTTT. Amino acid sequence: CASSLSNGQYSPLHF.

The rearrangement links TRBV7-9 to TRBJ2-2, with a tentative D call TRBD2 (6 bases). The CDR3 contains 14 residues. Germline CDR1 reads SEHNR; CDR2 reads FQNEAQ (reference sequence). Trimming shortened V by 6 bases and J by 6 bases, and 14 bases separated the two germline ends. The CDR3, as DNA: TGTGCCAGCAGTCTGACTAGTATTCCCGGGGAGCTGTTTTTT. Translating it yields CASSLTSIPGELFF.

J is TRBJ1-5 and V is TRBV28; perhaps TRBD1 as D (5 bases). V gave up 2 bases and J gave up 9 bases, with 8 bases separating them. The germline gives CDR1 MDHEN, CDR2 SYDVKM. The CDR3 is 12 residues long. CDR3 nucleotide sequence: TGTGCCAGCAGTTTAAGGGGTACGCCCCAGCATTTT. Translation: CASSLRGTPQHF.

The chain employs TRBV11-2 and TRBJ2-7; no definite D call. The CDR3 contains 12 residues. V shed 1 base and J shed 6 bases, with 7 bases lying between them. CDR1 and CDR2 from the germline V gene are SGHAT and FQNNGV. The CDR3 nucleotides are TGTGCCAGCAGCTTAGGAACTGCCGAGCAGTACTTC. Translating it yields CASSLGTAEQYF.

The chain uses TRBV19 and TRBJ1-5; D unresolved. Germline CDR1 is LNHDA and CDR2 is SQIVND (reference sequence). V shed 3 bases and J shed 4 bases, with 7 bases lying between them. The CDR3 runs to 13 residues. CDR3 residues: CASSITVNQPQHF. The CDR3 nucleotides are TGTGCCAGTAGTATTACAGTGAATCAGCCCCAGCATTTT.

The chain carries TRBV10-3 and TRBJ1-2, with D unresolved. Trimming cost V 7 bases and J 0 bases, with 12 bases left between them. Per the germline V gene, CDR1 is ENHRY and CDR2 is SYGVKD. The CDR3 loop spans 14 amino acids. In nucleotides, the CDR3 is TGTGCCATCAAATTTACCGCGACTAACTATGGCTACACCTTC. It codes for CAIKFTATNYGYTF.

V gene TRBV27 combines with J gene TRBJ1-2; D is uncertain. CDR3 length: 15 amino acids. The germline V gene encodes CDR1 MNHEY and CDR2 SMNVEV (reference sequence). V was trimmed by 3 bases and J by 4 bases, leaving 15 bases between them. This CDR3 is CASSLGIALGYGYTF. Here the CDR3 DNA reads TGTGCCAGCAGTTTGGGGATAGCTCTAGGCTATGGCTACACCTTC.

V usage is TRBV28 and J usage is TRBJ2-2, with TRBD2 matching over 7 bases. Losses at the gene ends were 7 bases for V and 1 base for J; bases not matched to a gene: 6. The CDR3 sequence is 15 residues long. Germline V gives CDR1 MDHEN, CDR2 SYDVKM. The CDR3 is CASKEVAGNTGELFF. The CDR3, as DNA: TGTGCCAGCAAGGAGGTAGCGGGGAACACCGGGGAGCTGTTTTTT.

In its sample, this clone was seen a few times. The genes are TRBV3-1 (or the pseudogene TRBV3-2) and TRBJ2-7; D perhaps matches TRBD2 (5 bases). V was cut by 4 bases and J by 3 bases, with 13 bases left in between. Germline CDR1 is LGHDT and CDR2 is YNNKEL (reference sequence). CDR3 size: 14 residues. The CDR3 loop reads CASSRTLGIYEQYF. The CDR3 region has the DNA TGTGCCAGCAGCCGGACTTTAGGGATCTACGAGCAGTACTTC.

This clone was recorded only once. The gene calls are TRBV12-2 and TRBJ2-7; the D call in the table, TRBD2, was not verified against the DNA. TRBV12-2 counts as a pseudogene. There are 13 residues in the CDR3. The CDR3 loop reads CASRRARSYEQYF. The CDR3, as DNA: TGTGCAAGTCGGAGGGCGCGCTCCTACGAGCAGTACTTC.

CDR3 residues: CASSENLRGEQFF. For the CDR3, the DNA is TGTGCCAGCAGTGAAAATCTGAGGGGTGAGCAGTTCTTC. The chain couples TRBV2 to TRBJ2-1; either TRBD1 or TRBD2 may supply D (5 bases each). CDR3 length equals 13 residues. The V end was cut by 2 bases, the J end by 9 bases, with 11 bases between. The V gene's germline CDR1 is SNHLY and CDR2 FYNNEI.